These T cell receptor beta chains were read from a single sample in a study of cytomegalovirus exposure and HLA in healthy donors. TCRdb's copy holds only in-frame clones and misses some; the assay was immunoSEQ multiplex PCR. The profile covers over 150,000 clones, with roughly nine tenths appearing a single time and approximately 0.85% taken by the ten largest. The specimen sequenced was PBMCs. The receptor set was obtained from a woman in her twenties or thirties in good health and CMV-seronegative. Each CDR3 is given with its conserved first and last residue. The D gene is left open where the match is weak. A clone size is listed for some rows: how often the clone was seen (once, few, many), or a class if it is expanded.

clone size	V gene	J gene	D gene	CDR3 protein	CDR3 DNA
-	TRBV5-4	TRBJ2-7	TRBD2	CASSPGLVPYEQYF	TGTGCCAGCAGTCCTGGACTAGTACCCTACGAGCAGTACTTC
once	TRBV5-4	TRBJ1-2	-	CASSLRTALGSGYTF	TGTGCCAGCAGCTTGAGGACAGCTCTAGGTAGTGGCTACACCTTC
-	TRBV11-2	TRBJ2-5	-	CASSLNSGGRGETQYF	TGTGCCAGCAGCTTAAATTCCGGGGGGCGCGGAGAGACCCAGTACTTC
-	TRBV19	TRBJ2-3	TRBD2	CASSSSRLAVTDTQYF	TGTGCCAGTAGTAGTTCCAGACTAGCGGTCACAGATACGCAGTATTTT
-	TRBV7-8	TRBJ1-2	TRBD1	CASSDRRDRAIYGYTF	TGTGCCAGCAGCGACAGACGGGACAGGGCAATTTATGGCTACACCTTC
-	TRBV29-1	TRBJ2-7	TRBD2	CSVPKASGRGHEQYF	TGCAGCGTTCCCAAGGCTAGCGGGAGGGGTCACGAGCAGTACTTC
-	TRBV19	TRBJ2-7	-	CASSMDGAPNEQYF	TGTGCCAGTAGTATGGATGGAGCTCCCAACGAGCAGTACTTC
-	TRBV27	TRBJ2-3	-	CASSLRGRPSTDTQYF	TGTGCCAGCAGTTTGAGAGGGCGGCCTAGCACAGATACGCAGTATTTT
-	TRBV7-6	TRBJ2-7	TRBD2	CASSSRAGGAGEQYF	TGTGCCAGCAGCTCCAGAGCGGGAGGAGCGGGCGAGCAGTACTTC
once	TRBV11-2	TRBJ2-3	-	CASSFEGTSSHTQYF	TGTGCCAGCAGCTTTGAGGGAACTAGCTCCCATACGCAGTATTTT
few	TRBV6-1	TRBJ1-5	TRBD1	CASQRGPGPQHF	TGTGCCAGCCAAAGGGGGCCAGGGCCCCAGCATTTT
-	TRBV27	TRBJ2-4	TRBD1	CASSAQPGQGAKNIQYF	TGTGCCAGCAGTGCCCAACCGGGACAGGGTGCCAAAAACATTCAGTACTTC
-	TRBV6-4	TRBJ2-1	TRBD2	CASSPLAGGQFQQFF	TGTGCCAGCAGCCCCCTAGCGGGAGGGCAGTTCCAGCAGTTCTTC
-	TRBV7-8	TRBJ2-2	TRBD2	CASSLSSGSGTGELFF	TGTGCCAGCAGCTTATCTAGCGGGAGTGGAACCGGGGAGCTGTTTTTT
-	TRBV27	TRBJ1-2	-	CASSESQGGYGYTF	TGTGCCAGCAGTGAGTCTCAGGGAGGCTATGGCTACACCTTC
-	TRBV4-1	TRBJ2-3	-	CASSQSQSSTDTQYF	TGCGCCAGCAGCCAATCGCAGTCTTCCACAGATACGCAGTATTTT
-	TRBV15	TRBJ2-7	TRBD2	CATSSGTSAYEQYF	TGTGCCACCAGCTCCGGGACTAGCGCTTACGAGCAGTACTTC
-	TRBV27	TRBJ1-1	-	CASSSKRTEAFF	TGTGCCAGCAGTTCTAAAAGAACTGAAGCTTTCTTT
-	TRBV27	TRBJ2-4	-	CASSSGEWAKNIQYF	TGTGCCAGCAGTTCGGGGGAATGGGCCAAAAACATTCAGTACTTC
-	TRBV2	TRBJ1-5	-	CASSEGAGAKQPQHF	TGTGCCAGCAGTGAAGGTGCGGGGGCCAAGCAGCCCCAGCATTTT
-	TRBV11-2	TRBJ1-4	-	CASSLAWANEKLFF	TGTGCCAGCAGCTTGGCCTGGGCGAATGAAAAACTGTTTTTT
-	TRBV6-1	TRBJ1-1	-	CASRERLMNTEAFF	TGTGCCAGCAGAGAGAGGCTCATGAACACTGAAGCTTTCTTT
-	TRBV19	TRBJ2-1	-	CASSPEGESYNEQFF	TGTGCCAGTAGCCCCGAGGGGGAGTCCTACAATGAGCAGTTCTTC
-	TRBV21-1	TRBJ2-3	-	CASSRRRLAAPDTQYF	TGTGCCAGCAGCAGGAGGCGACTAGCGGCCCCAGATACGCAGTATTTT
-	TRBV7-8	TRBJ1-3	TRBD1	CASSLASSGQGTRSF	TGTGCCAGCAGCTTAGCATCATCGGGACAGGGGACCCGGTCTTTT
-	TRBV6-1	TRBJ2-3	TRBD2	CASSEQVAGRTDTQYF	TGTGCCAGCAGTGAACAAGTAGCGGGGCGCACAGATACGCAGTATTTT
-	TRBV5-1	TRBJ1-2	TRBD1	CASSLAMTGGDYGYTF	TGCGCCAGCAGCTTGGCCATGACAGGGGGAGACTATGGCTACACCTTC
-	TRBV28	TRBJ2-7	-	CASSPNYEQYF	TGTGCCAGCAGTCCGAACTACGAGCAGTACTTC
-	TRBV2	TRBJ1-1	-	CASSAGLRRSGTEAFF	TGTGCCAGCAGCGCGGGATTACGACGATCGGGGACTGAAGCTTTCTTT
-	TRBV5-4	TRBJ2-7	-	CASSLLGEQYF	TGTGCCAGCAGCTTGCTGGGCGAGCAGTACTTC
-	TRBV6-1	TRBJ1-6	TRBD1	CASSGQGSSYNSPLHF	TGTGCCAGCAGTGGACAGGGAAGCTCCTATAATTCCCCCCTCCACTTT
-	TRBV7-9	TRBJ1-5	TRBD1	CASSPGTAQYNQPQHF	TGTGCCAGCAGCCCAGGGACAGCGCAGTACAATCAGCCCCAGCATTTT
once	TRBV27	TRBJ2-3	TRBD2	CASSLRWRLAGVWGTDTQYF	TGTGCCAGCAGTTTGAGGTGGAGACTAGCGGGAGTTTGGGGCACAGATACGCAGTATTTT
-	TRBV5-4	TRBJ2-7	TRBD2	CASSHGTSPYEQYF	TGTGCCAGCAGCCATGGGACTAGTCCCTACGAGCAGTACTTC
-	TRBV5-4	TRBJ1-4	-	CASSLGRGTEKLFF	TGTGCCAGCAGCTTGGGTAGGGGAACGGAAAAACTGTTTTTT
-	TRBV9	TRBJ2-3	-	CASSVRIEGTDTQYF	TGTGCCAGCAGCGTAAGGATTGAGGGTACAGATACGCAGTATTTT
-	TRBV15	TRBJ2-1	TRBD2	CATSGGLAGVDEQFF	TGTGCCACCAGCGGGGGACTAGCGGGGGTGGATGAGCAGTTCTTC
-	TRBV9	TRBJ2-3	TRBD2	CASSISGGTDTQYF	TGTGCCAGCAGCATCAGCGGGGGCACAGATACGCAGTATTTT
-	TRBV6-6	TRBJ2-7	-	CASSLRDSLSYEQYF	TGTGCCAGCAGCCTTCGGGACTCACTTTCCTACGAGCAGTACTTC
-	TRBV7-2	TRBJ2-7	TRBD2	CASSPLAGYSYEQYF	TGTGCCAGCAGCCCACTAGCGGGGTATTCCTACGAGCAGTACTTC
-	TRBV2	TRBJ2-5	TRBD1	CASTKRTGQETQYF	TGTGCCAGCACTAAAAGGACAGGACAAGAGACCCAGTACTTC
-	TRBV29-1	TRBJ1-1	TRBD1	CSVEGSGGAFF	TGCAGCGTTGAGGGTTCAGGGGGGGCTTTCTTT
few	TRBV4-1	TRBJ2-1	-	CASRSAGAASEQFF	TGCGCCAGCAGATCGGCGGGGGCAGCTAGTGAGCAGTTCTTC
-	TRBV9	TRBJ1-2	-	CASSRQSSNYGYTF	TGTGCCAGCAGCCGACAATCCTCTAACTATGGCTACACCTTC
once	TRBV27	TRBJ2-2	TRBD2	CVTASGDLGTGELFF	TGTGTAACGGCTAGCGGGGACCTGGGGACCGGGGAGCTGTTTTTT
-	TRBV11-3	TRBJ2-7	-	CASSLGADREDHEQYF	TGTGCCAGCAGCTTAGGAGCGGACCGAGAAGACCACGAGCAGTACTTC
once	TRBV5-1	TRBJ2-3	TRBD1	CATGGSGQGAADTQYF	TGCGCCACCGGAGGGTCGGGACAGGGAGCCGCAGATACGCAGTATTTT
-	TRBV2	TRBJ2-2	TRBD1	CASSFRTGGPGELFF	TGTGCCAGCAGTTTCCGGACAGGGGGCCCCGGGGAGCTGTTTTTT
once	TRBV30	TRBJ2-1	-	CAWSSTGGPGDEQFF	TGTGCCTGGAGTTCCACCGGAGGGCCTGGCGATGAGCAGTTCTTC
-	TRBV7-6	TRBJ2-7	TRBD1	CASSLLPGGSYEQYF	TGTGCCAGCAGCCTCCTGCCAGGGGGTTCCTACGAGCAGTACTTC
-	TRBV5-6	TRBJ2-1	TRBD2	CASSFSGSWYNEQFF	TGTGCCAGCAGCTTTAGCGGGAGTTGGTACAATGAGCAGTTCTTC
once	TRBV9	TRBJ1-1	TRBD1	CASSPWTGTGGTEAFF	TGTGCCAGCAGCCCCTGGACAGGGACGGGCGGAACTGAAGCTTTCTTT
-	TRBV5-1	TRBJ2-3	-	CASSLVSALPTDTQYF	TGCGCCAGCAGCTTGGTTTCCGCGCTACCCACAGATACGCAGTATTTT
-	TRBV4-1	TRBJ1-1	-	CASSQAGLNTEAFF	TGCGCCAGCAGCCAGGCAGGGCTAAACACTGAAGCTTTCTTT
-	TRBV4-3	TRBJ1-5	-	CASSPSANQPQHF	TGCGCCAGCAGCCCGAGTGCAAATCAGCCCCAGCATTTT
-	TRBV21-1	TRBJ2-5	-	CASSKGTTGTQETQYF	TGTGCCAGCAGCAAAGGGACGACAGGGACCCAAGAGACCCAGTACTTC
-	TRBV6-6	TRBJ2-7	-	CASSPRRQGLRYEQYF	TGTGCCAGCAGTCCTAGACGACAGGGACTTCGCTACGAGCAGTACTTC
-	TRBV4-3	TRBJ2-7	-	CASSQGGSTYEQYF	TGCGCCAGCAGCCAAGGCGGCAGTACCTACGAGCAGTACTTC
-	TRBV30	TRBJ2-2	-	CAWSMDSHTGELFF	TGTGCCTGGAGTATGGACAGTCACACCGGGGAGCTGTTTTTT
-	TRBV7-6	TRBJ2-1	-	CASSRLQGRGSYNEQFF	TGTGCCAGCAGCCGCCTTCAGGGGAGGGGGTCCTACAATGAGCAGTTCTTC